Listed below are T cell receptor beta chains from one sample, sequenced in a study of shared clonotypes between healthy human individuals. The method was immunoSEQ multiplex PCR; TCRdb's version includes in-frame clones alone and lacks a portion of them. Here the sample spans some 690,000 clones, about 92% being singletons. The specimen sequenced was memory CD8+ T cells from PBMCs. These receptors all stem from a young man in good health. Some clones in this sample may be carry-over from other donors' samples. CDR3s include the opening cysteine and the closing phenylalanine or tryptophan. D genes are given only for firm matches. A clone size is listed for some rows: how often the clone was seen (once, few, many), or a class if it is expanded.

TRBJ2-1,TRBD2,TRBV6-1,-,TGTGCCACGGGGACTAGCGGGAGTCACAATGAGCAGTTCTTC,CATGTSGSHNEQFF
TRBJ2-5,-,TRBV28,-,TGTGCCAGCAGCCCGATGGGGTTGGGACAAGAGACCCAGTACTTC,CASSPMGLGQETQYF
TRBJ2-2,-,TRBV19,-,TGTGCCAGTAGTAAATACACCGGGGAGCTGTTTTTT,CASSKYTGELFF
TRBJ1-5,-,TRBV11-2,-,TGTGCCAGCAGCTTAGGTCCAACAGGGTTAAGTCAGCCCCAGCATTTT,CASSLGPTGLSQPQHF
TRBJ1-2,TRBD1,TRBV5-6,once,TGTGCCAGCAGCGTCGGGACAGGGGTGTGGGGTTATGGCTACACCTTC,CASSVGTGVWGYGYTF
TRBJ2-1,-,TRBV13,-,TGTGCCAGCAGCTTTGGGGCAGGTGAGCAGTTCTTC,CASSFGAGEQFF
TRBJ2-7,-,TRBV5-6,-,TGTGCCAGCAGCTTCGGTGTAGCGGAGACCTACGAGCAGTACTTC,CASSFGVAETYEQYF
TRBJ1-5,-,TRBV6-1,once,TGTGCCAGCAGTGAAGTAGGCCCAGGGGCAAGCCAGCCCCAGCATTTT,CASSEVGPGASQPQHF
TRBJ2-3,-,TRBV10-2,-,TGCGCCAGCAGTGAGTCTGTGGATACGCAGTATTTT,CASSESVDTQYF
TRBJ1-5,-,TRBV30,few,TGTGCCTGGAGTGTAAGGGGCGCTGGCAATCAGCCCCAGCATTTT,CAWSVRGAGNQPQHF